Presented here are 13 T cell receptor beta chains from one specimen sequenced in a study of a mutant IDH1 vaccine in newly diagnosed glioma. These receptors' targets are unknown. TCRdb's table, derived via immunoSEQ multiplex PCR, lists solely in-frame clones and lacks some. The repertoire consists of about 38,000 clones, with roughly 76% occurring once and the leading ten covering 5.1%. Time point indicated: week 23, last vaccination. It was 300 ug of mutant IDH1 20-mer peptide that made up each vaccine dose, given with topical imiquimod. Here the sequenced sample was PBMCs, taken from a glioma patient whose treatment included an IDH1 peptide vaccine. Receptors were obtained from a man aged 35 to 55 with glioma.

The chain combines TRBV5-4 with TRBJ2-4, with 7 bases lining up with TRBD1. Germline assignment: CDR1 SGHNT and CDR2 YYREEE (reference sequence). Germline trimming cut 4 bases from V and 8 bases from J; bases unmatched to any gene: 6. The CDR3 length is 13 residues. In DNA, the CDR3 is TGTGCCAGCAGCCAAGGGGGCGGCGACATTCAGTACTTC. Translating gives CASSQGGGDIQYF.

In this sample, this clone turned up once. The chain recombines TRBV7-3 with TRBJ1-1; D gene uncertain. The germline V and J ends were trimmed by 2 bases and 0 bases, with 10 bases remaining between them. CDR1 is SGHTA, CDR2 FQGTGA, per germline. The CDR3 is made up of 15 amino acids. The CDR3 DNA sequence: TGTGCCAGCAGCTTAGCTGGACCGTTGAACACTGAAGCTTTCTTT. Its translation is CASSLAGPLNTEAFF.

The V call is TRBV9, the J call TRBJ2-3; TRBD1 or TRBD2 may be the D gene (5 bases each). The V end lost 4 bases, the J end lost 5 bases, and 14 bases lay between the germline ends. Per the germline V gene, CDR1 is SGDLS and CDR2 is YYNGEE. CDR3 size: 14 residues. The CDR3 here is CASSRDPEGDTQYF. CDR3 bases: TGTGCCAGCAGCCGGGACCCTGAGGGAGATACGCAGTATTTT.

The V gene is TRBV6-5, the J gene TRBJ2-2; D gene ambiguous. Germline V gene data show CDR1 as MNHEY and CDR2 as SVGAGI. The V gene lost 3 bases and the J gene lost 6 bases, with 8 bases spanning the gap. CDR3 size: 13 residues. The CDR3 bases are TGTGCCAGCAGTTATTCCTCGGCCGGGGAGCTGTTTTTT. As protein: CASSYSSAGELFF.

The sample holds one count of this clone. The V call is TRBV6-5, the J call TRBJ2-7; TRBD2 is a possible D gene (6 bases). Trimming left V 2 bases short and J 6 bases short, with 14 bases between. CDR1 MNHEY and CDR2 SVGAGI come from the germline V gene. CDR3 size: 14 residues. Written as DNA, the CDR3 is TGTGCCAGCAGTTACGGAGGGGAACTGGGCGAGCAGTACTTC. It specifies CASSYGGELGEQYF.

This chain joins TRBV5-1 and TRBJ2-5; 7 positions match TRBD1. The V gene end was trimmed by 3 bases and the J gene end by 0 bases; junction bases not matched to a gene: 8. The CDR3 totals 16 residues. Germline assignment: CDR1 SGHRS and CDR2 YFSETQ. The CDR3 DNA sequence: TGCGCCAGCAGCTGGGGGCTAGGGGGCGACCAAGAGACCCAGTACTTC. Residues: CASSWGLGGDQETQYF.

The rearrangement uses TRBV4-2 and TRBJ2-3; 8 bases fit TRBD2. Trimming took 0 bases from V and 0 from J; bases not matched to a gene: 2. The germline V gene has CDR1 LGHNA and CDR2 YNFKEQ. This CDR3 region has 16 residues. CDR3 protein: CASSQDGTRSTDTQYF. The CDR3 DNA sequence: TGTGCCAGCAGCCAAGACGGGACTAGGAGCACAGATACGCAGTATTTT.

The CDR3 nucleotides are TGTGCCAGCAAGACACCCCGGACAGGGGCCTTCAGCGAGCAGTACTTC. Its protein is CASKTPRTGAFSEQYF. V is TRBV27 and J is TRBJ2-7; TRBD1 agrees at 9 bases. The CDR3 runs 16 residues. J lost 6 bases, V lost 7 bases, and 16 bases had no gene match. Germline V lookup: CDR1 MNHEY, CDR2 SMNVEV (reference sequence).

CDR3 in amino acids: CASSLQLAGVFNEQFF. Written as DNA, the CDR3 is TGCGCCAGCAGCTTGCAACTAGCGGGGGTATTCAATGAGCAGTTCTTC. The J gene is TRBJ2-1, the V gene TRBV5-1; 11 bases are shared with TRBD2. V dropped 1 base and J dropped 6; count of bases not matched to a gene: 6. The CDR3 runs 16 residues. Germline loops: CDR1 SGHRS, CDR2 YFSETQ.

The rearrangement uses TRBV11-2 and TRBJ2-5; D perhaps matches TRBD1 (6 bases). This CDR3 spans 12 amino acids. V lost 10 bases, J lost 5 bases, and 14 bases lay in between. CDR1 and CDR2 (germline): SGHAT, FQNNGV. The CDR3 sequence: CATQLRGETQYF. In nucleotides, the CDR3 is TGTGCCACCCAACTTAGGGGGGAGACCCAGTACTTC. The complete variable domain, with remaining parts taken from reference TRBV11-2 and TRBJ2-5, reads EAGVAQSPRYKIIEKRQSVAFWCNPISGHATLYWYQQILGQGPKLLIQFQNNGVVDDSQLPKDRFSAERLKGVDSTLKIQPAKLEDSAVYLCATQLRGETQYFGPGTRLLVL.

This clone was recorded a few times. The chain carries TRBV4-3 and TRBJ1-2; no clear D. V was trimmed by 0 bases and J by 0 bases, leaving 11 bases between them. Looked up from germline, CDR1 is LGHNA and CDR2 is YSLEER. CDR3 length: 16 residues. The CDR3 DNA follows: TGCGCCAGCAGCCAAGATCGAGTCGGTGCTAACTATGGCTACACCTTC. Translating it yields CASSQDRVGANYGYTF.

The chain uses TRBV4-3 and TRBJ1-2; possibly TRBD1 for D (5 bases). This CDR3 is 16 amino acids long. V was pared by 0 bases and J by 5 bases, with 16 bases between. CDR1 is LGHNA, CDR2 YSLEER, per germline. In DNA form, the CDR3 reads TGCGCCAGCAGCCAAGACCGGGGCTGGGACTTATATGGCTACACCTTC. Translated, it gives CASSQDRGWDLYGYTF.

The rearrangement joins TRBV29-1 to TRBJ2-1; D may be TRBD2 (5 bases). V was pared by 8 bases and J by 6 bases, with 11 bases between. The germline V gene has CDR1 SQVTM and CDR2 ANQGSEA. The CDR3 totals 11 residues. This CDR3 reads CSLGSSNEQFF. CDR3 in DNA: TGCAGCCTTGGGAGTTCCAATGAGCAGTTCTTC.